The 24 T cell receptor beta chains reported below all come from one sample, sequenced in a study of human CD8 memory T cell subsets. Preparation of the TCR beta libraries relied on UMI-labeled 5' RACE. Reanalyzing the 5' RACE reads, TCRdb keeps one entry per CDR3 protein, without DNA. This sample contains about 10,000 distinct CDR3 sequences. What was sequenced was CD8+ stem-like memory T cells (TSCM and TCM) sorted from PBMCs. The subset was: stem-like memory CD8 T cells (TSTEM), CCR7+ PD-1- TIGIT-. The receptor source for this set is a human donor in good health.

The chain recombines TRBV5-1 with TRBJ2-3; TCRdb names TRBD2, which stays unverified in the absence of DNA. CDR3 length: 15 residues. The germline V gene has CDR1 SGHRS and CDR2 YFSETQ. The CDR3: CASSYTSGRPDTQYF.

The genes are TRBV5-1 and TRBJ2-7; TCRdb reports TRBD2, a call that lacks DNA to check it against. CDR1 is SGHRS and CDR2 is YFSETQ in the germline V gene. The CDR3 has 17 amino acids. The CDR3 loop is CASSLGLAGGQEGEQYF.

The chain's CDR3 is CASMGPWDAQNTGELFF. The chain couples TRBV2 to TRBJ2-2; the TRBD2 assignment by TCRdb is unverifiable without DNA. The CDR3 is 17 amino acids. CDR1 SNHLY and CDR2 FYNNEI come from the germline V gene.

This CDR3 is CSVEAGPYEQYF. V gene TRBV29-1 combines with J gene TRBJ2-7; the TCRdb D gene call, TRBD1, has no DNA to confirm it. CDR3 size: 12 residues. Germline assignment: CDR1 SQVTM and CDR2 ANQGSEA.

The chain employs TRBV7-9 and TRBJ2-1; TCRdb lists TRBD2, though no DNA is available to test this call. Germline V CDR1 and CDR2: SEHNR, FQNEAQ (reference sequence). The CDR3 consists of 17 residues. The CDR3: CASSLTGTGLEDNEQFF.

V gene TRBV5-1 combines with J gene TRBJ1-1; TCRdb names TRBD1, which stays unverified in the absence of DNA. Looked up from germline, CDR1 is SGHRS and CDR2 is YFSETQ. The CDR3 is 12 residues long. The CDR3 here is CASSYGGTEAFF. The full variable domain, rest sourced from reference TRBV5-1 and TRBJ1-1, is KAGVTQTPRYLIKTRGQQVTLSCSPISGHRSVSWYQQTPGQGLQFLFEYFSETQRNKGNFPGRFSGRQFSNSRSEMNVSTLELGDSALYLCASSYGGTEAFFGQGTRLTVV.

According to its frequency, this clonotype is medium-sized (0.01 to 0.1%). The chain carries TRBV6-4 and TRBJ2-1. CDR3 length: 13 amino acids. Germline CDR1 MRHNA, CDR2 SNTAGT. The CDR3 sequence: CASSDSNENEQFF.

The rearrangement uses TRBV7-9 and TRBJ2-1; TCRdb calls TRBD1, which cannot be checked without DNA. In germline, CDR1 is SEHNR, CDR2 FQNEAQ (reference sequence). The CDR3 has 16 amino acids. CDR3 in amino acids: CASSLVGRGTPEYQFF.

This rearrangement joins TRBV29-1 to TRBJ2-7; TCRdb outputs TRBD1, but without DNA this stays unchecked. The CDR3 runs 12 residues. The germline V gene has CDR1 SQVTM and CDR2 ANQGSEA. CDR3 loop: CSGTTTGWEQYF.

This chain uses TRBV9 with TRBJ2-7; the D call from TCRdb, TRBD1, cannot be confirmed without DNA. Germline-derived CDR1 and CDR2 are SGDLS and YYNGEE. The CDR3 runs 15 residues. This CDR3 reads CASSVTGTEKYEQYF. The complete variable domain, with remaining parts taken from reference TRBV9 and TRBJ2-7, reads DSGVTQTPKHLITATGQRVTLRCSPRSGDLSVYWYQQSLDQGLQFLIQYYNGEERAKGNILERFSAQQFPDLHSELNLSSLELGDSALYFCASSVTGTEKYEQYFGPGTRLTVT.

The chain carries TRBV29-1 and TRBJ1-2; TCRdb returns TRBD1, unconfirmable since there is no DNA. The CDR3 contains 14 residues. CDR1 is SQVTM, CDR2 ANQGSEA, per germline. CDR3 loop: CSVEEYRVSYSYTF.

This chain joins TRBV27 and TRBJ1-5. Looked up from germline, CDR1 is MNHEY and CDR2 is SMNVEV (reference sequence). The CDR3 has 14 amino acids. The CDR3 sequence is CASSLFQGSWPQHF.

The V gene is TRBV4-3, the J gene TRBJ2-3. CDR1 LGHNA and CDR2 YSLEER come from the germline V gene. The CDR3 is 16 residues long. The CDR3 sequence is CASSQDDGTSTDTQYF.

J is TRBJ2-1 and V is TRBV7-3. CDR1 is SGHTA and CDR2 is FQGTGA in the germline V gene. The CDR3 length is 13 residues. The chain's CDR3 is CASRDSGSNEQFF.

The genes are TRBV7-2 and TRBJ2-6; without DNA, the TCRdb call of TRBD1 cannot be checked. Germline-derived CDR1 and CDR2 are SGHTA and FQGNSA. The CDR3 sequence is 19 residues long. The chain's CDR3 is CASSLGVQGYLSGANVLTF.

This clonotype is deemed medium-sized by its frequency. V gene TRBV30 combines with J gene TRBJ2-1; no DNA is available, so the TRBD1 call from TCRdb remains unchecked. The CDR3 consists of 15 residues. The germline V gene has CDR1 GTSNPN and CDR2 SVGIG (reference sequence). CDR3 amino acids: CAWKGGISSYNEQFF.

The CDR3 loop is CASSGGPEWGEQYF. The chain recombines TRBV6-1 with TRBJ2-7; TCRdb lists TRBD1, though no DNA is available to test this call. The germline V gene encodes CDR1 MNHNS and CDR2 SASEGT. This CDR3 spans 14 amino acids.

The V gene is TRBV29-1, the J gene TRBJ2-7; TCRdb gives TRBD2 as the D gene, but with no DNA this cannot be confirmed. The CDR3 is 14 residues long. Germline values: CDR1 SQVTM, CDR2 ANQGSEA. The CDR3 spells CSVSGGKLSYEQYF.

The chain combines TRBV7-2 with TRBJ2-7; TCRdb names TRBD2, which stays unverified in the absence of DNA. The CDR3 is made up of 16 amino acids. CDR1 SGHTA and CDR2 FQGNSA come from the germline V gene. The CDR3 sequence is CASSLGEERSSYEQYF.

This clonotype is labeled medium-sized based on frequency. This chain connects TRBV29-1 to TRBJ1-1. The CDR3 covers 12 residues. Germline loops: CDR1 SQVTM, CDR2 ANQGSEA. The chain's CDR3 is CSVEKGGVSAFF.

V gene TRBV7-9 combines with J gene TRBJ2-7; lacking DNA, the TRBD1 call made by TCRdb goes unchecked. The CDR3 has 15 amino acids. Germline lookup yields CDR1 SEHNR and CDR2 FQNEAQ (reference sequence). The chain's CDR3 is CASSLERTDIYEQYF.

In terms of frequency, this clonotype is medium-sized (0.01 to 0.1%). The chain recombines TRBV5-1 with TRBJ2-7. CDR3 length: 13 amino acids. Germline V CDR1 and CDR2: SGHRS, YFSETQ. The CDR3: CASSLSQVYEQYF.

This sequence joins TRBV27 and TRBJ2-5; the D call from TCRdb, TRBD2, cannot be confirmed without DNA. CDR1 and CDR2 from the germline V gene are MNHEY and SMNVEV (reference sequence). The CDR3 totals 17 residues. The CDR3 reads CASSFVVGGKMGETQYF.

This clonotype is medium-sized by frequency. The chain carries TRBV29-1 and TRBJ2-7; TCRdb picks TRBD1, but there is no DNA to check that call. The germline V gene encodes CDR1 SQVTM and CDR2 ANQGSEA. The CDR3 runs to 13 residues. CDR3 region: CSVPGGRPYEQYF.